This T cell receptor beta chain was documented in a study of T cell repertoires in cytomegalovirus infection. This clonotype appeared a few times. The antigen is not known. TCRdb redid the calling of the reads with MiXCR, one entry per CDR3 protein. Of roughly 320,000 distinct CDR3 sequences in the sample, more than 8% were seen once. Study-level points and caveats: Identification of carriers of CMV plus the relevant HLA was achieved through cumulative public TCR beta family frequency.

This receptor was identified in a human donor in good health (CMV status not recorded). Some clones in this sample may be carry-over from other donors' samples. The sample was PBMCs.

In nucleotides, the CDR3 is TGTGCCAGCAGTCCACCGGACAGGGCAAACACTGAAGCTTTCTTT. Amino acid sequence: CASSPPDRANTEAFF. The chain employs TRBV12-3 or TRBV12-4 and TRBJ1-1; 8 nucleotides line up with TRBD1. The CDR3 consists of 15 residues. Germline trimming cut 5 bases from V and 2 bases from J; bases unmatched to any gene: 7.